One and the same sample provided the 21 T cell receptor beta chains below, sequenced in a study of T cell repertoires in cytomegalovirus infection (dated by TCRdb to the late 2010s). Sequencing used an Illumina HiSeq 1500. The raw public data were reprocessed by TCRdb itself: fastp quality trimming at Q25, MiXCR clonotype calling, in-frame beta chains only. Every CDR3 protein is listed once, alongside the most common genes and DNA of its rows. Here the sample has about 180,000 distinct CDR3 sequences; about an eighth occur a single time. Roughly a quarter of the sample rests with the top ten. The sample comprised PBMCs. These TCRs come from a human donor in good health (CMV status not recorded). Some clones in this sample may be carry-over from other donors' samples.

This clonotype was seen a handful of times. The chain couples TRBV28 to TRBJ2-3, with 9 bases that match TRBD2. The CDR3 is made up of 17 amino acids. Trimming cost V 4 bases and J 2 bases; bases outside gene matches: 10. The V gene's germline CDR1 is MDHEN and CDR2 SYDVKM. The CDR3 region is CASSSTSGTSPTDTQYF. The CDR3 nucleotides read TGTGCCAGCAGTTCCACCTCCGGGACTAGCCCCACAGATACGCAGTATTTT.

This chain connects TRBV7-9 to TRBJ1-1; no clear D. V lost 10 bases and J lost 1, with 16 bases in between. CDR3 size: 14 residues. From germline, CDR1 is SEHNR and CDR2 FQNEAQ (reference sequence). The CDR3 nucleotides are TGTGCCATTCGAGCGCGGGGTGGGAACACTGAAGCTTTCTTT. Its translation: CAIRARGGNTEAFF.

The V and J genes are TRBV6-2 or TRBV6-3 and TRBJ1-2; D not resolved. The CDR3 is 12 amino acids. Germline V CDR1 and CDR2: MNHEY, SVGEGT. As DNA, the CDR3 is TGTGCTTCAGAGGCGGGCGGCTATGGCTACACCTTC. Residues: CASEAGGYGYTF.

In DNA form, the CDR3 reads TGTGCCAGGAGTCCCCCGGGACCCTACAATGAGCAGTTCTTC. It specifies CARSPPGPYNEQFF. This chain connects TRBV2 to TRBJ2-1; tentatively, D is TRBD1 or TRBD2 (5 bases each). Trimming left V 9 bases short and J 2 bases short, with 14 bases between. This CDR3 comprises 14 residues. CDR1 is SNHLY, CDR2 FYNNEI, per germline.

CDR3 sequence: CASSSDHEQFF. The CDR3 region has the DNA TGTGCCAGCAGCTCAGACCATGAGCAGTTCTTC. V is TRBV9 and J is TRBJ2-1, with D unclear. Germline-derived CDR1 and CDR2 are SGDLS and YYNGEE. The CDR3 extends over 11 amino acids. Trimming shortened V by 4 bases and J by 8 bases, and 7 bases separated the two germline ends.

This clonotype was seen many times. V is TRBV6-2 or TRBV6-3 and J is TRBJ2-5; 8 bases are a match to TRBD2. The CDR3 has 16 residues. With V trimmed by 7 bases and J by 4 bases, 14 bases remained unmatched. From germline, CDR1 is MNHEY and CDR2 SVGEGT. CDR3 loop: CASISFSRAGGETQYF. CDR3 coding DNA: TGTGCCAGCATCTCCTTTAGCCGGGCGGGGGGAGAGACCCAGTACTTC.

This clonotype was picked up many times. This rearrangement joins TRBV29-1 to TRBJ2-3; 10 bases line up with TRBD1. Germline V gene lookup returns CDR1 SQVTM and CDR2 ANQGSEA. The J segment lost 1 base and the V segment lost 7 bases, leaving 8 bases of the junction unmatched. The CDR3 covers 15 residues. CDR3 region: CSASRDRGRTDTQYF. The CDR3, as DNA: TGCAGCGCCTCTAGGGACAGGGGCCGCACAGATACGCAGTATTTT.

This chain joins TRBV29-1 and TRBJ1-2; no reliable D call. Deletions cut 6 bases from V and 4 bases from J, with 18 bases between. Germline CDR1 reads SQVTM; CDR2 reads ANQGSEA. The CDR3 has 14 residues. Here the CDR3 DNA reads TGCAGCGTGGACGGATGGGGTTCGATCTATGGCTACACCTTC. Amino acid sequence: CSVDGWGSIYGYTF.

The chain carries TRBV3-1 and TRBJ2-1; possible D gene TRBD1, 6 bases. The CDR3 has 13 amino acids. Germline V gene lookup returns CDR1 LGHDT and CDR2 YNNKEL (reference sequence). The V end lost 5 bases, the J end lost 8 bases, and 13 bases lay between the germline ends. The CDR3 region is CASSFRGMYEQFF. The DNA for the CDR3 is TGTGCCAGCAGCTTCAGGGGCATGTATGAGCAGTTCTTC.

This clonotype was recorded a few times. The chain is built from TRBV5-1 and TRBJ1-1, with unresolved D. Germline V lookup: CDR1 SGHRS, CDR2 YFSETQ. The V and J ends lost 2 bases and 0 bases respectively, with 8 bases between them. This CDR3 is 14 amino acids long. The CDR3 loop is CASSLKGLNTEAFF. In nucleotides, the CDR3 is TGCGCCAGCAGCTTAAAGGGCCTGAACACTGAAGCTTTCTTT.

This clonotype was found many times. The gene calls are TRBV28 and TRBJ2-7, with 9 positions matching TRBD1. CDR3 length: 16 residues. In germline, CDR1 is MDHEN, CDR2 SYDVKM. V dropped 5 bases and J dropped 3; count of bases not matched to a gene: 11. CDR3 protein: CASSLPGTGTYYEQYF. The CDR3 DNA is TGTGCCAGCAGTCTCCCCGGGACAGGGACCTACTACGAGCAGTACTTC. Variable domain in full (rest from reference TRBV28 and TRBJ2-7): DVKVTQSSRYLVKRTGEKVFLECVQDMDHENMFWYRQDPGLGLRLIYFSYDVKMKEKGDIPEGYSVSREKKERFSLILESASTNQTSMYLCASSLPGTGTYYEQYFGPGTRLTVT.

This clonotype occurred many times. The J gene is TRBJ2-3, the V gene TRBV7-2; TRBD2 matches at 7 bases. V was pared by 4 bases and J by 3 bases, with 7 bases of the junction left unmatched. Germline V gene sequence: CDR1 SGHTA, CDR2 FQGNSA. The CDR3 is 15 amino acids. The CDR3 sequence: CASSSLGRETDTQYF. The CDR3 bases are TGTGCCAGCAGCTCTTTGGGGCGGGAGACAGATACGCAGTATTTT.

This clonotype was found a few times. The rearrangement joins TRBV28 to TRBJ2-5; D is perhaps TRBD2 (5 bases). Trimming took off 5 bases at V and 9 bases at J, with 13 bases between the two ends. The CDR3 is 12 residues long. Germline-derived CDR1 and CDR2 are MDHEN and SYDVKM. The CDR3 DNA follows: TGTGCCAGCAGTCAGGACTTCTCGGCCCAGTACTTC. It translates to CASSQDFSAQYF.

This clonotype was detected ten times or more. The CDR3 sequence is CASSIKGDTGELFF. The CDR3 bases are TGTGCCAGTAGTATAAAGGGGGACACCGGGGAGCTGTTTTTT. The chain combines TRBV19 with TRBJ2-2; D possibly corresponds to TRBD1 (6 bases). The CDR3 consists of 14 residues. CDR1 and CDR2 from the germline V gene are LNHDA and SQIVND (reference sequence). The ends were cut back, 2 bases at V and 3 bases at J, with 7 bases in the middle. The variable domain in full, completed from reference TRBV19 and TRBJ2-2, reads DGGITQSPKYLFRKEGQNVTLSCEQNLNHDAMYWYRQDPGQGLRLIYYSQIVNDFQKGDIAEGYSVSREKKESFPLTVTSAQKNPTAFYLCASSIKGDTGELFFGEGSRLTVL.

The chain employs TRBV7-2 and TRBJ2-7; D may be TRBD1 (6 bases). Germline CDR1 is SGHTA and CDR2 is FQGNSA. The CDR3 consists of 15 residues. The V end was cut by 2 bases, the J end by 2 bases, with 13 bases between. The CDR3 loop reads CASSLRGTNPYEQYF. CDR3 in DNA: TGTGCCAGCAGCTTAAGGGGGACGAATCCCTACGAGCAGTACTTC. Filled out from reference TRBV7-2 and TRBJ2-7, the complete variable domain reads GAGVSQSPSNKVTEKGKDVELRCDPISGHTALYWYRQSLGQGLEFLIYFQGNSAPDKSGLPSDRFSAERTGGSVSTLTIQRTQQEDSAVYLCASSLRGTNPYEQYFGPGTRLTVT.

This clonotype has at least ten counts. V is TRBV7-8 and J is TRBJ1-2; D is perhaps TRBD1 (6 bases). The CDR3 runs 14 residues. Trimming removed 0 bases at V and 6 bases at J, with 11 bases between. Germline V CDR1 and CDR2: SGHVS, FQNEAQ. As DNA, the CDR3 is TGTGCCAGCAGCTTAGCGTCAGGGGCGAATGGCTACACCTTC. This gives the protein CASSLASGANGYTF.

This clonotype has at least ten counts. CDR3 protein: CATRGFFYEQYF. In DNA form, the CDR3 reads TGTGCCACCCGAGGGTTTTTCTACGAGCAGTACTTC. The chain has TRBV6-5 and TRBJ2-7, with a possible D match to TRBD2 (5 bases). The CDR3 spans 12 residues. The ends were cut back, 10 bases at V and 3 bases at J, with 13 bases in the middle. Germline CDR1 is MNHEY and CDR2 is SVGAGI.

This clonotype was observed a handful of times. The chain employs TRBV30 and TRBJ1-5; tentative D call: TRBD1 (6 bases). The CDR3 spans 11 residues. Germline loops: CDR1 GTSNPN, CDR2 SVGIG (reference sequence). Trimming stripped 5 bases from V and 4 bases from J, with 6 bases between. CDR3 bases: TGTGCCTGGGGACAGAATCAGCCCCAGCATTTT. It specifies CAWGQNQPQHF.

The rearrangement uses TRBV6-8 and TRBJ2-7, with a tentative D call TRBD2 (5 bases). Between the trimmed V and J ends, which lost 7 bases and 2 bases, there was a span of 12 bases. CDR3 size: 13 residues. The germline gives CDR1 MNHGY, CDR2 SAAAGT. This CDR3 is CASKAGGPYEQYF. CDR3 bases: TGTGCCAGCAAGGCAGGAGGCCCCTACGAGCAGTACTTC.

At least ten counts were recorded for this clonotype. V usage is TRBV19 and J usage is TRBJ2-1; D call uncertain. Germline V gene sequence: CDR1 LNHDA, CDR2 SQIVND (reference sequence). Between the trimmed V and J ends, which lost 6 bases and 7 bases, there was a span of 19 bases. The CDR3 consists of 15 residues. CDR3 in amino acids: CASSPSINFGNEQFF. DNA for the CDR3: TGTGCCAGTAGCCCGTCAATTAATTTCGGGAATGAGCAGTTCTTC.

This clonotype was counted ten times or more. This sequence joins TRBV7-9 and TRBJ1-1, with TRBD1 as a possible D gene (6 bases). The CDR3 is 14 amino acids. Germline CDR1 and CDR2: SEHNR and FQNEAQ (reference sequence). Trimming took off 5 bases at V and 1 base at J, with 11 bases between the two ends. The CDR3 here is CASSILQGNTEAFF. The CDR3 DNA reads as TGTGCCAGCAGCATACTACAGGGGAACACTGAAGCTTTCTTT.